This T cell receptor beta chain was profiled in a study of regulatory T cells in long-lasting Graves disease. Whole-study findings and limits: Persistent disease was characterized by preferential usage of TRBV28, TRBJ1-2 and TRBJ2-5.

Germline CDR1 MNHEY, CDR2 SVGAGI. The V and J ends lost 0 bases and 4 bases respectively, with 15 bases between them. There are 16 residues in the CDR3. A remark on this clonotype: Its specificity is unknown.

Arm-PCR of CDR3 regions with iRepertoire HTBI primers generated TCR beta libraries. TCRdb fed the multiplex PCR reads into MiXCR, producing one record per CDR3 protein. This table holds a few hundred thousand distinct CDR3 sequences, roughly a fifth found once. Time point in this sample: persistent/refractory GD, antithyroid drugs over 5 years with positive TRAb. Isolated PBMC RNA provided the starting material for the TCR library. The specimen was peripheral blood mononuclear cells (PBMCs), collected when the disease was refractory, from a patient treated with antithyroid drugs. This chain joins TRBV6-5 and TRBJ1-2, with D maybe TRBD1 (5 bases). The source of this sequence is a female donor with Graves disease. Here the CDR3 DNA reads TGTGCCAGCAGTTACTCGACGACGGGGGAAGGCTATGGCTACACCTTC. Translated, it gives CASSYSTTGEGYGYTF.